This T cell receptor (beta chain) was retrieved from a study of blood T cell repertoires in COVID-19. About the study: Both acute and convalescent COVID-19 samples were obtained from the United States, Italy and Spain.

Per germline, CDR1 MDHEN and CDR2 SYDVKM. J lost 0 bases, V lost 5 bases, and 9 bases had no gene match. This CDR3 has 17 amino acids. Generated by immunoSEQ multiplex PCR, the TCRdb table keeps only in-frame clones and is missing some. The sample includes about 34,000 clones, approximately 83% of them seen just once. V is TRBV28 and J is TRBJ1-4; TRBD1 aligns across 7 bases. The receptor comes from a woman aged 60 to 75 with active COVID-19. The sequencing sample was made of peripheral blood. CDR3 amino acids: CASSPYRGRSTNEKLFF. CDR3 in DNA: TGTGCCAGCAGTCCCTACAGGGGACGATCAACTAATGAAAAACTGTTTTTT.